Listed below are T cell receptor beta chains from one sample, sequenced in a study of cytomegalovirus exposure and HLA in healthy donors. Measured with immunoSEQ multiplex PCR; TCRdb has only the in-frame clones, and not every one. The data hold 50,000 to 60,000 clones, with roughly 73% observed a single time. Material: PBMCs. The receptors stem from a woman aged 40 to 55 in good health and CMV-seropositive. The CDR3 runs from the conserved cysteine through the conserved F or W. Each record gives: clone size, J gene, V gene, D gene, CDR3 protein, CDR3 DNA. The D gene is left open where the match is weak. Where a row states a size, it is once, few, many or the class of an expanded clone; other rows omit it.

size: few; J: TRBJ1-2; V: TRBV6-1; D: -; CDR3: CASSEWQGTNGYTF; DNA: TGTGCCAGCAGTGAATGGCAGGGCACGAATGGCTACACCTTC
size: -; J: TRBJ1-5; V: TRBV29-1; D: -; CDR3: CSVGEGGLGNQPQHF; DNA: TGCAGCGTCGGGGAGGGGGGGCTTGGCAATCAGCCCCAGCATTTT
size: -; J: TRBJ2-4; V: TRBV7-2; D: TRBD1; CDR3: CASSPDRGRNIQYF; DNA: TGTGCCAGCAGCCCGGACAGGGGGAGGAACATTCAGTACTTC
size: few; J: TRBJ2-7; V: TRBV29-1; D: -; CDR3: CSVDGGFAGDEQYF; DNA: TGCAGCGTGGACGGTGGGTTCGCCGGGGACGAGCAGTACTTC
size: -; J: TRBJ1-1; V: TRBV18; D: -; CDR3: CASSPPLVSAGEAFF; DNA: TGTGCCAGCTCACCACCTTTAGTGTCGGCGGGTGAAGCTTTCTTT
size: -; J: TRBJ2-7; V: TRBV28; D: -; CDR3: CASSFGGTGSTREQYF; DNA: TGTGCCAGCAGTTTCGGCGGCACAGGGTCGACTCGCGAGCAGTACTTC
size: -; J: TRBJ2-7; V: TRBV6-6; D: TRBD1; CDR3: CASSYQGASYEQYF; DNA: TGTGCCAGCAGTTACCAGGGGGCGAGCTACGAGCAGTACTTC
size: -; J: TRBJ1-5; V: TRBV7-2; D: -; CDR3: CASSLAVGGVGNQPQHF; DNA: TGTGCCAGCAGCTTAGCGGTGGGGGGTGTTGGCAATCAGCCCCAGCATTTT
size: -; J: TRBJ2-7; V: TRBV5-8; D: -; CDR3: CASSPQQTGYEQYF; DNA: TGTGCCAGCAGCCCCCAGCAGACAGGCTACGAGCAGTACTTC
size: -; J: TRBJ1-1; V: TRBV28; D: TRBD1; CDR3: CASNGDRVEGEAFF; DNA: TGTGCCAGCAACGGGGACAGGGTCGAGGGTGAAGCTTTCTTT
size: -; J: TRBJ1-1; V: TRBV6-1; D: -; CDR3: CASSEMAGEAFF; DNA: TGTGCCAGCAGTGAAATGGCAGGGGAAGCTTTCTTT
size: -; J: TRBJ2-1; V: TRBV27; D: -; CDR3: CASSFSGDEQFF; DNA: TGTGCCAGCAGTTTCTCGGGGGATGAGCAGTTCTTC
size: -; J: TRBJ2-7; V: TRBV18; D: TRBD1; CDR3: CASSPPGQGTYEQYF; DNA: TGTGCCAGCTCACCACCGGGACAGGGTACCTACGAGCAGTACTTC
size: -; J: TRBJ1-1; V: TRBV19; D: -; CDR3: CASSLRKNTEAFF; DNA: TGTGCCAGCTCACTACGAAAGAACACTGAAGCTTTCTTT
size: -; J: TRBJ1-1; V: TRBV9; D: -; CDR3: CASSVLLNTEAFF; DNA: TGTGCCAGCAGCGTACTCTTGAACACTGAAGCTTTCTTT
size: -; J: TRBJ2-2; V: TRBV27; D: -; CDR3: CASSPTGPGELFF; DNA: TGTGCCAGCAGTCCGACAGGTCCCGGGGAGCTGTTTTTT
size: -; J: TRBJ1-5; V: TRBV19; D: -; CDR3: CASSKDSDQPQHF; DNA: TGTGCCAGTAGCAAGGACAGCGATCAGCCCCAGCATTTT
size: -; J: TRBJ2-7; V: TRBV10-3; D: -; CDR3: CAIYGGPPYEQYF; DNA: TGTGCCATCTACGGGGGACCCCCCTACGAGCAGTACTTC
size: -; J: TRBJ1-5; V: TRBV6-6; D: TRBD1; CDR3: CASSTTGQGVNQPQHF; DNA: TGTGCCAGCAGTACTACGGGACAGGGAGTCAATCAGCCCCAGCATTTT
size: -; J: TRBJ1-2; V: TRBV10-3; D: -; CDR3: CAITGHLNYGYTF; DNA: TGTGCCATCACCGGACACCTAAACTATGGCTACACCTTC
size: -; J: TRBJ1-2; V: TRBV9; D: -; CDR3: CASSIQQGQGYTF; DNA: TGTGCCAGCAGCATACAACAGGGCCAAGGCTACACCTTC
size: -; J: TRBJ2-3; V: TRBV2; D: -; CDR3: CASTEGGVLPF; DNA: TGTGCCAGCACCGAGGGGGGGGTGTTACCTTTT
size: -; J: TRBJ1-2; V: TRBV7-2; D: TRBD1; CDR3: CASRGTGGSGYTF; DNA: TGTGCCAGCAGAGGGACAGGGGGGAGCGGCTACACCTTC
size: -; J: TRBJ2-7; V: TRBV27; D: -; CDR3: CASSWRNSYEQYF; DNA: TGTGCCAGCAGTTGGCGGAACTCCTACGAGCAGTACTTC
size: -; J: TRBJ1-1; V: TRBV28; D: TRBD1; CDR3: CASSSLQGLNTEAFF; DNA: TGTGCCAGCAGTTCCTTACAGGGGCTGAACACTGAAGCTTTCTTT
size: -; J: TRBJ1-1; V: TRBV19; D: TRBD1; CDR3: CASKTGGAGFGAFF; DNA: TGTGCCAGTAAGACAGGGGGCGCGGGTTTTGGGGCTTTCTTT
size: -; J: TRBJ1-5; V: TRBV6-1; D: TRBD1; CDR3: CASSPTGGAAQPQHF; DNA: TGTGCCAGCAGTCCGACAGGGGGCGCTGCTCAGCCCCAGCATTTT
size: -; J: TRBJ2-7; V: TRBV29-1; D: -; CDR3: CSVEEEGSSYEQYF; DNA: TGCAGCGTTGAAGAGGAGGGCAGCTCCTACGAGCAGTACTTC
size: few; J: TRBJ1-5; V: TRBV6-6; D: TRBD1; CDR3: CASRLDRDQPQHF; DNA: TGTGCCAGCAGACTCGACAGGGATCAGCCCCAGCATTTT
size: -; J: TRBJ1-4; V: TRBV5-4; D: -; CDR3: CASSPGPRGSPNEKLFF; DNA: TGTGCCAGCAGCCCAGGCCCCCGGGGATCGCCTAATGAAAAACTGTTTTTT
size: -; J: TRBJ2-3; V: TRBV30; D: -; CDR3: CAWTWTDKADTQYF; DNA: TGTGCCTGGACTTGGACGGACAAGGCAGATACGCAGTATTTT
size: -; J: TRBJ1-1; V: TRBV9; D: -; CDR3: CASSVATGGSNTEAFF; DNA: TGTGCCAGCAGCGTAGCTACGGGGGGTTCGAACACTGAAGCTTTCTTT
size: once; J: TRBJ2-1; V: TRBV5-1; D: TRBD1; CDR3: CASSSNRGEQFF; DNA: TGCGCCAGCAGCTCAAACAGGGGTGAGCAGTTCTTC
size: -; J: TRBJ1-1; V: TRBV7-9; D: -; CDR3: CASSLRLTGNTEAFF; DNA: TGTGCCAGCAGCCTCCGCCTAACAGGGAACACTGAAGCTTTCTTT
size: few; J: TRBJ2-3; V: TRBV7-9; D: -; CDR3: CASSRDGSTDTQYF; DNA: TGTGCCAGCAGCAGAGATGGTAGCACAGATACGCAGTATTTT
size: few; J: TRBJ1-4; V: TRBV6-5; D: -; CDR3: CASSSDRRSEKLFF; DNA: TGTGCCAGCAGCTCTGACAGGAGGTCTGAAAAACTGTTTTTT
size: -; J: TRBJ2-5; V: TRBV30; D: TRBD1; CDR3: CAWGTGGRETQYF; DNA: TGTGCCTGGGGGACAGGGGGTCGAGAGACCCAGTACTTC
size: -; J: TRBJ1-6; V: TRBV5-1; D: -; CDR3: CASSDRDTSSYNSPLHF; DNA: TGCGCCAGCAGCGACCGGGACACAAGCTCCTATAATTCACCCCTCCACTTT
size: -; J: TRBJ1-6; V: TRBV28; D: -; CDR3: CASSSNSPGNSPLHF; DNA: TGTGCCAGCAGTTCAAACTCCCCGGGGAATTCACCCCTCCACTTT
size: -; J: TRBJ1-4; V: TRBV2; D: -; CDR3: CASSGEARATNEKLFF; DNA: TGTGCCAGCAGTGGGGAGGCGCGAGCAACTAATGAAAAACTGTTTTTT
size: -; J: TRBJ1-2; V: TRBV9; D: -; CDR3: CASSVSLDNNYGYTF; DNA: TGTGCCAGCAGCGTTTCCCTCGACAACAACTATGGCTACACCTTC
size: -; J: TRBJ1-2; V: TRBV11-2; D: -; CDR3: CASSLAEGVYGYTF; DNA: TGTGCCAGCAGCTTAGCAGAGGGGGTCTATGGCTACACCTTC
size: medium-sized; J: TRBJ2-7; V: TRBV27; D: -; CDR3: CASSPRRGLGGETRYEQYF; DNA: TGTGCCAGCAGTCCCAGGCGGGGTTTAGGGGGCGAAACCCGCTACGAGCAGTACTTC
size: -; J: TRBJ1-2; V: TRBV5-6; D: -; CDR3: CASSLTPRDYTF; DNA: TGTGCCAGCAGCCTAACCCCCAGGGACTACACCTTC
size: -; J: TRBJ1-6; V: TRBV14; D: TRBD1; CDR3: CASSQRFAGGDSPLHF; DNA: TGTGCCAGCAGCCAGAGATTCGCAGGGGGTGATTCACCCCTCCACTTT
size: -; J: TRBJ2-6; V: TRBV28; D: TRBD1; CDR3: CASSLPGQGAAGANVLTF; DNA: TGTGCCAGCAGTCTGCCGGGACAGGGGGCGGCTGGGGCCAACGTCCTGACTTTC
size: -; J: TRBJ1-2; V: TRBV19; D: TRBD1; CDR3: CASSATGDGTHYTF; DNA: TGTGCCAGTAGCGCAACAGGGGACGGGACACATTACACCTTC
size: -; J: TRBJ2-2; V: TRBV7-9; D: TRBD2; CDR3: CASRGLAGAANTGELFF; DNA: TGTGCCAGCAGGGGACTAGCGGGGGCCGCGAACACCGGGGAGCTGTTTTTT
size: once; J: TRBJ1-5; V: TRBV10-1; D: -; CDR3: CASSGSGLPLYSNQPQHF; DNA: TGCGCCAGCAGTGGTTCGGGACTCCCTTTATATAGCAATCAGCCCCAGCATTTT
size: -; J: TRBJ2-2; V: TRBV6-1; D: TRBD2; CDR3: CASSPRGGASGELFF; DNA: TGTGCCAGCAGTCCCCGGGGGGGGGCCTCCGGGGAGCTGTTTTTT
size: -; J: TRBJ2-5; V: TRBV19; D: TRBD2; CDR3: CASSILAGDQETQYF; DNA: TGTGCCAGTAGTATTCTAGCGGGGGATCAAGAGACCCAGTACTTC
size: -; J: TRBJ2-2; V: TRBV7-7; D: TRBD1; CDR3: CASSSGQGTGELFF; DNA: TGTGCCAGCAGCTCGGGACAGGGGACCGGGGAGCTGTTTTTT
size: -; J: TRBJ2-7; V: TRBV6-5; D: TRBD1; CDR3: CASTMTGTGIYEQYF; DNA: TGTGCCAGCACCATGACCGGGACAGGGATCTACGAGCAGTACTTC
size: -; J: TRBJ2-6; V: TRBV9; D: -; CDR3: CASGLTGANVLTF; DNA: TGTGCCAGCGGACTCACAGGGGCCAACGTCCTGACTTTC
size: once; J: TRBJ2-4; V: TRBV28; D: -; CDR3: CASSYNGLTGSIAIQYF; DNA: TGTGCCAGCAGTTATAACGGGTTAACTGGGTCAATTGCCATTCAGTACTTC